These 27 T cell receptor beta chains were all obtained from the same sample, sequenced in a study of blood T cell repertoires in COVID-19. Generated by immunoSEQ multiplex PCR, the TCRdb table keeps only in-frame clones and is missing some. The repertoire holds about 120,000 clones, with roughly 80% as singletons. The sample comprised peripheral blood. The receptors here all came from a man aged 50-59 years with acute or convalescent COVID-19.

This clone was seen only once. CDR3 amino acids: CASSSRTGDTGELFF. The DNA of the CDR3 is TGTGCCAGCAGTTCCCGGACAGGGGACACCGGGGAGCTGTTTTTT. The rearrangement uses TRBV6-5 and TRBJ2-2; 9 positions agree with TRBD1. This CDR3 comprises 15 residues. Trimming cost V 4 bases and J 3 bases; bases outside gene matches: 3. From germline, CDR1 is MNHEY and CDR2 SVGAGI.

This clone was picked up a small number of times. The chain links TRBV5-8 to TRBJ2-7, with 9 bases aligning to TRBD1. Trimming at V came to 3 bases and at J to 6 bases, leaving 7 bases not matched to a gene. Germline-derived CDR1 and CDR2 are SGHTS and YDEGEE. This CDR3 spans 14 amino acids. CDR3 amino acids: CASSWKGQGGEQYF. The CDR3 DNA sequence: TGTGCCAGCAGCTGGAAGGGACAGGGAGGCGAGCAGTACTTC.

This chain connects TRBV28 to TRBJ1-1, with D perhaps matching TRBD1 (6 bases). The CDR3 runs to 14 residues. Germline-derived CDR1 and CDR2 are MDHEN and SYDVKM. Trimming took 5 bases from V and 5 from J, leaving 15 bases between them. The CDR3, as DNA: TGTGCCAGCAGTGTCGACAGGCGAGGTACTGAAGCTTTCTTT. Protein: CASSVDRRGTEAFF.

The rearrangement uses TRBV19 and TRBJ2-1; tentatively, D is TRBD2 (5 bases). There are 13 residues in the CDR3. Germline-derived CDR1 and CDR2 are LNHDA and SQIVND (reference sequence). V gave up 9 bases and J gave up 7 bases, with 16 bases separating them. The CDR3: CASRIEGANEQFF. In DNA, the CDR3 is TGTGCCAGCAGAATAGAGGGAGCAAATGAGCAGTTCTTC.

The chain employs TRBV30 and TRBJ2-3, with a tentative D call TRBD1 (6 bases). The length of the CDR3 is 12 residues. Germline CDR1 reads GTSNPN; CDR2 reads SVGIG (reference sequence). V was pared by 3 bases and J by 6 bases, with 10 bases between. The DNA of the CDR3 is TGTGCCTGGAGGCGACAGGAGGATACGCAGTATTTT. Its translation: CAWRRQEDTQYF.

The chain carries TRBV28 and TRBJ2-5; D possibly corresponds to TRBD1 (6 bases). Germline loops: CDR1 MDHEN, CDR2 SYDVKM. Trimming pared 2 bases from V and 7 bases from J, leaving 17 bases between. The CDR3 extends over 15 amino acids. The chain's CDR3 is CASSLDLDRPVTQYF. The CDR3 DNA is TGTGCCAGCAGTTTAGACCTCGACAGGCCCGTGACCCAGTACTTC. The entire variable domain, with the rest obtained from reference TRBV28 and TRBJ2-5, is as follows: DVKVTQSSRYLVKRTGEKVFLECVQDMDHENMFWYRQDPGLGLRLIYFSYDVKMKEKGDIPEGYSVSREKKERFSLILESASTNQTSMYLCASSLDLDRPVTQYFGPGTRLLVL.

The chain links TRBV25-1 to TRBJ1-4, with a tentative D call TRBD1 (6 bases). With 3 bases removed from V and 4 bases from J, the gap between germline ends came to 15 bases. The CDR3 consists of 16 residues. Germline CDR1 reads MGHDK; CDR2 reads SYGVNS. CDR3 DNA sequence: TGTGCCAGCAGTGACATCCACCAGGGGCATAATGAAAAACTGTTTTTT. Its protein product is CASSDIHQGHNEKLFF.

This clone has more than one count but fewer than ten. The rearrangement uses TRBV7-9 and TRBJ2-7, with 9 bases matching TRBD2. After removal of 2 bases from V and 2 bases from J, the junction contained 10 bases not matched to a gene. CDR3 size: 17 residues. Germline V gene lookup returns CDR1 SEHNR and CDR2 FQNEAQ (reference sequence). The CDR3 region is CASSLTKGGRATYEQYF. In nucleotides, the CDR3 is TGTGCCAGCAGCTTAACGAAAGGCGGGAGGGCAACCTACGAGCAGTACTTC. Together with reference TRBV7-9 and TRBJ2-7, the CDR3 gives the full variable domain: DTGVSQNPRHKITKRGQNVTFRCDPISEHNRLYWYRQTLGQGPEFLTYFQNEAQLEKSRLLSDRFSAERPKGSFSTLEIQRTEQGDSAMYLCASSLTKGGRATYEQYFGPGTRLTVT.

J is TRBJ2-5 and V is TRBV11-1, with D tentatively TRBD2 (5 bases). The V gene's germline CDR1 is SGHAT and CDR2 FQDESV (reference sequence). The germline V and J ends were trimmed by 3 bases and 2 bases, with 7 bases remaining between them. The CDR3 runs 13 residues. The CDR3 bases are TGTGCCAGCAGCTTGGACTCTCAAGAGACCCAGTACTTC. Amino acids: CASSLDSQETQYF.

CDR3 in DNA: TGTGCCAGCAGCCAGGTTCAGGGGAATGAAAAACTGTTTTTT. Translated: CASSQVQGNEKLFF. The rearrangement joins TRBV3-1 (or the pseudogene TRBV3-2) to TRBJ1-4; a possible D gene is TRBD1 (6 bases). The CDR3 is made up of 14 amino acids. Germline-derived CDR1 and CDR2 are LGHDT and YNNKEL (reference sequence). Trimming removed 3 bases from V and 5 bases from J, with 10 bases in between.

The chain carries TRBV19 and TRBJ2-7, with TRBD1 matching 8 bases. J was trimmed by 2 bases and V by 6 bases; bases with no gene match: 6. This CDR3 region has 14 residues. From germline, CDR1 is LNHDA and CDR2 SQIVND (reference sequence). The CDR3 reads CASRTTGETYEQYF. CDR3 DNA: TGTGCCAGTAGAACGACAGGGGAAACCTACGAGCAGTACTTC.

V is TRBV18 and J is TRBJ2-7, with 7 bases identical to TRBD2. The CDR3 loop spans 15 amino acids. Trimming took 3 bases from V and 4 from J; bases not matched to a gene: 9. Germline V gene sequence: CDR1 KGHSH, CDR2 LQKENI. The CDR3 sequence is CASSPLGRGSYEQYF. CDR3 in DNA: TGTGCCAGCTCACCCCTCGGGCGGGGGTCTTACGAGCAGTACTTC.

The CDR3 DNA follows: TGCGCCAGCAGTGATGAACAGGGGGCAGGTTCACCCCTCCACTTT. This encodes CASSDEQGAGSPLHF. The chain combines TRBV10-2 with TRBJ1-6; TRBD1 matches at 9 bases. V trimming: 3 bases; J trimming: 9 bases; junction bases outside the gene matches: 6. The CDR3 loop spans 15 amino acids. CDR1 WSHSY and CDR2 SAAADI come from the germline V gene.

This chain connects TRBV13 to TRBJ2-1; 14 positions agree with TRBD2. Trimming at V came to 5 bases and at J to 5 bases, leaving 5 bases not matched to a gene. The CDR3 covers 16 residues. The V gene's germline CDR1 is PRHDT and CDR2 FYEKMQ (reference sequence). The chain's CDR3 is CASSPATSGGDNEQFF. The CDR3 DNA sequence: TGTGCCAGCAGCCCAGCGACTAGCGGGGGGGACAATGAGCAGTTCTTC. Filled out from reference TRBV13 and TRBJ2-1, the complete variable domain reads AAGVIQSPRHLIKEKRETATLKCYPIPRHDTVYWYQQGPGQDPQFLISFYEKMQSDKGSIPDRFSAQQFSDYHSELNMSSLELGDSALYFCASSPATSGGDNEQFFGPGTRLTVL.

The V and J genes are TRBV19 and TRBJ2-7; D may be TRBD1 (5 bases). The CDR3 has 15 residues. Between the trimmed V and J ends, which lost 4 bases and 2 bases, there was a span of 15 bases. Germline lookup yields CDR1 LNHDA and CDR2 SQIVND (reference sequence). The CDR3 bases are TGTGCCAGTAGTACGGTGGGGCAGCTGCCCTACGAGCAGTACTTC. The encoded protein is CASSTVGQLPYEQYF. Full variable domain (remainder filled in from reference TRBV19 and TRBJ2-7): DGGITQSPKYLFRKEGQNVTLSCEQNLNHDAMYWYRQDPGQGLRLIYYSQIVNDFQKGDIAEGYSVSREKKESFPLTVTSAQKNPTAFYLCASSTVGQLPYEQYFGPGTRLTVT.

This clone was seen just once. The chain has TRBV6-5 and TRBJ2-5; D remains unclear. Trimming took off 0 bases at V and 2 bases at J, with 7 bases between the two ends. The CDR3 sequence is 14 residues long. CDR1 MNHEY and CDR2 SVGAGI come from the germline V gene. As DNA, the CDR3 is TGTGCCAGCAGTTACTCTAGCCTACAAGAGACCCAGTACTTC. This gives the protein CASSYSSLQETQYF.

This chain uses TRBV18 with TRBJ2-7; TRBD2 aligns across 10 bases. Per germline, CDR1 KGHSH and CDR2 LQKENI. V lost 1 base, J lost 1 base, and 4 bases stayed unmatched. The CDR3 runs to 16 residues. The CDR3 region is CASSPLTSGASYEQYF. The CDR3, as DNA: TGTGCCAGCTCACCACTTACTAGCGGGGCTTCCTACGAGCAGTACTTC.

The genes are TRBV4-1 and TRBJ2-1, with 10 bases that match TRBD2. V lost 4 bases to trimming and J lost 0 bases; unmatched junction nucleotides: 6. The CDR3 sequence is 17 residues long. Germline CDR1 reads MGHRA; CDR2 reads YSYEKL. The CDR3 here is CASSRGAGGLSYNEQFF. CDR3 DNA: TGCGCCAGCAGCCGGGGAGCGGGGGGGCTCTCCTACAATGAGCAGTTCTTC.

The chain's CDR3 is CASSEPVQGWNTEAFF. The CDR3 DNA follows: TGTGCCAGCAGTGAACCCGTACAGGGCTGGAACACTGAAGCTTTCTTT. The V call is TRBV6-1, the J call TRBJ1-1; D is perhaps TRBD1 (6 bases). V lost 2 bases and J 1 base, leaving 14 bases between the germline ends. The CDR3 is 16 residues long. Germline loops: CDR1 MNHNS, CDR2 SASEGT.

V and J are TRBV7-2 and TRBJ1-2; D is uncertain. V gave up 2 bases and J gave up 3 bases, with 7 bases separating them. The CDR3 loop spans 13 amino acids. The germline gives CDR1 SGHTA, CDR2 FQGNSA. Here the CDR3 reads CASSLTSDYGYTF. The CDR3, as DNA: TGTGCCAGCAGCTTAACGAGTGACTATGGCTACACCTTC.

The rearrangement uses TRBV19 and TRBJ1-2, with TRBD1 identical over 8 bases. Germline assignment: CDR1 LNHDA and CDR2 SQIVND (reference sequence). The ends lost 7 bases at V and 5 bases at J; junction bases unmatched: 18. The length of the CDR3 is 17 residues. The chain's CDR3 is CASISGQGASAVYGYTF. The CDR3 DNA follows: TGTGCCAGTATCTCGGGGCAGGGGGCCTCTGCCGTTTATGGCTACACCTTC.

This clone qualifies as medium-sized (0.01 to 0.1%). This chain connects TRBV19 to TRBJ2-2; D is unresolved. The CDR3 covers 15 residues. Trimming pared 5 bases from V and 2 bases from J, leaving 12 bases between. The germline V gene encodes CDR1 LNHDA and CDR2 SQIVND (reference sequence). The chain's CDR3 is CASSARRVNTGELFF. The CDR3 nucleotides read TGTGCCAGTAGTGCCCGTCGAGTAAACACCGGGGAGCTGTTTTTT.

This chain connects TRBV23-1 to TRBJ1-5, with a tentative D call TRBD1 (5 bases). TRBV23-1 is filed as an ORF, its function uncertain. The CDR3 loop spans 18 amino acids. The ends were cut back, 8 bases at V and 6 bases at J, with 29 bases in the middle. CDR3 DNA sequence: TGCGCCAGCTGCCCGGTTTTGGGCAGGGAGGCCGGAGTTCAGCCCCAGCATTTT. It codes for CASCPVLGREAGVQPQHF.

The chain is built from TRBV2 and TRBJ2-7, with 10 bases fitting TRBD1. J was trimmed by 4 bases and V by 2 bases; bases with no gene match: 5. This CDR3 is 15 amino acids long. Germline lookup yields CDR1 SNHLY and CDR2 FYNNEI. The CDR3 DNA follows: TGTGCCAGCAGTGAACCGGGACAGGGGTTTTACGAGCAGTACTTC. Encoded protein: CASSEPGQGFYEQYF.

This clone came up a few times. This chain joins TRBV19 and TRBJ2-2; no reliable D call. The CDR3 runs to 17 residues. Per germline, CDR1 LNHDA and CDR2 SQIVND (reference sequence). Trimming took off 1 base at V and 0 bases at J, with 12 bases between the two ends. The CDR3 sequence: CASSIVRHSSNTGELFF. CDR3 DNA sequence: TGTGCCAGTAGTATAGTTCGTCACAGCTCGAACACCGGGGAGCTGTTTTTT.

The rearrangement joins TRBV27 to TRBJ1-2, with a weak D call TRBD1 (6 bases). The germline V gene has CDR1 MNHEY and CDR2 SMNVEV (reference sequence). The V end lost 6 bases, the J end lost 4 bases, and 15 bases lay between the germline ends. This CDR3 contains 14 residues. In DNA form, the CDR3 reads TGTGCCAGCAGATACCGTAGGGGGGGCTATGGCTACACCTTC. Translating gives CASRYRRGGYGYTF.

V and J are TRBV5-1 and TRBJ1-4; TRBD1 aligns across 8 bases. CDR1 and CDR2 from the germline V gene are SGHRS and YFSETQ. CDR3 length equals 15 residues. The ends lost 4 bases at V and 4 bases at J; junction bases unmatched: 6. The CDR3: CASSPTGAINEKLFF. Written as DNA, the CDR3 is TGCGCCAGCAGCCCGACAGGGGCTATTAATGAAAAACTGTTTTTT.